This entry describes one TCR beta chain. Its specific antigen is unknown. Base qualities were left out, and no much larger clone turns up one base away. The sample is drawn from a study of cytomegalovirus exposure and HLA in healthy donors (TCRdb year 2017). Looking at the study overall: An earlier analysis of some 550 of the donors reported more than 250 Gb of sequence data and 117 million unique TCR beta sequences from some 180 million T cells. About 280 gigabases of sequencing data and tens of millions of unique TCR sequences were included in an early release covering over 600 HLA-typed donors. Among the approximately 430 genotyped donors, approximately 82% belonged to the genetic ancestry cluster associated with self-reported Caucasian donors. The study aimed to test whether signatures of past pathogen exposure could be identified by cataloging public T cell receptors. The study used immunosequencing to profile the T cell repertoires of several hundred subjects and linked those repertoires to cytomegalovirus serostatus. Besides the first cohort of some 670 subjects, a separate validation cohort made up of 120 or so different subjects was used. To predict cytomegalovirus infection status, the study brought together high-throughput TCR immunosequencing, statistical association of individual TCRs with disease status, and machine learning. A later analysis re-examined previously published TCR beta repertoires from about 670 donors and added high-resolution HLA genotyping to investigate patterns of TCR occurrence. Rather than using new phenotypic data, the later analysis identified candidate immune exposures from TCR beta sequences and from how often those sequences occurred across donors. An earlier analysis of around 580 of the donors used high-throughput TCR beta sequencing to judge whether each TCR beta V gene segment behaved as functional or pseudogenic. Donor age, sex, ethnicity and CMV serostatus were compiled together with the repertoire data. Genome-wide SNP genotypes for about 55% of the roughly 670 donors were used in a later genetic analysis, which treated that subset as a discovery cohort. All discovery cohort repertoires had been generated using a single sequencing platform. HLA typing included class I and class II loci at four-digit resolution. The number of donors typed differed by locus, with 629-630 for A, B, C, DRB1 and DQB1, more than 500 for DQA1, about 610 for DPA1, and around 460 for DPB1. Because of strong linkage in the cohort, five DR-DQ haplotypes were treated as single units for association and clustering. Across some 400 genotyped donors of the cohort, an average of approximately 200,000 unique TCR beta nucleotide sequences per donor were sequenced, and 15% to 20% of those sequences were non-productive. The research as a whole found: An earlier analysis of 587 of the donors showed that most TCR beta V segments appeared in productive rearrangements either about 87% or about 30% of the time, which broadly matched IMGT annotations. In vitro tests confirmed that three of the cytomegalovirus-associated TCR beta chains recognize cytomegalovirus antigens. Cytomegalovirus status was reported to be diagnosed by the classifier with high specificity and sensitivity in both the original and validation cohorts. In a later genetic analysis, a missense DCLRE1C variant was associated with V-gene and J-gene trimming of TCR beta chains, and the association was replicated in an independent cohort. According to a later genetic analysis, donors in an Asian-associated ancestry cluster had fewer N-insertions in productive TCRs than the roughly 670-donor mean. Strong co-occurrence of HLA alleles, especially DR and DQ, made assigning TCR associations to individual alleles difficult. A later analysis found that HLA-associated TCR beta chains were more clonally expanded and had lower generation probabilities than equally common non-associated chains. Presence/absence analyses assumed roughly uniform sequencing depth across donors, an assumption that may not hold. In a later analysis, the rate of TCR association differed among HLA loci, with DRB1 alleles having the most associated TCRs and HLA-C alleles having the fewest. A later analysis found that most CMV-associated TCR beta chains appeared HLA-restricted, with HLA associations seemingly driven largely by CMV exposure. A further reported finding was that TCR beta sequences accurately predicted the HLA-A and HLA-B alleles for most subjects in the first cohort. Linkage disequilibrium might explain the correlated functional status among segregating V segments, but an unknown experimental factor could not be ruled out. In a later analysis, several top co-occurrence clusters were reported to appear linked to parvovirus B19, influenza, CMV and Epstein-Barr virus. Because HLA typing was unavailable for some donors at each locus, only the typed subset was used in association tests. A group of highly shared sequence variants was considered likely to be a technical artifact of the sequencing pipeline. According to the authors, the approach could potentially be generalized to other disease states and immunological phenotypes. The study listed 164 TCR beta chains as associated with cytomegalovirus. CMV serostatus was the only immune exposure information available for the cohort. In this cohort, only TCR beta chains were sequenced, and detectable features were limited by the absence of alpha or paired-chain data. Most TCR sequences were observed very rarely across donors, whereas some public TCRs were present in many individuals. Specific HLA alleles were associated with more than 15,000 TCR beta sequences at a false discovery rate of 0.05 in a later analysis. Because counts were too low, roughly 16 rarely observed V segments, including chromosome 9 orphons, were excluded from the earlier analysis of roughly 580 of the donors.

The method behind the library was the immunoSEQ multiplex PCR assay. A mixture of 60 forward primers for TCR Vbeta segments and 13 reverse primers for TCR Jbeta segments was used in the multiplex PCR. Amplification of the CDR3 region of rearranged TCR beta genes was performed with a multiplex PCR assay on genomic DNA. The amplified TCR beta libraries were sequenced on the Illumina HiSeq System as 87-base-pair reads. Per the source publication's procedure: In a later analysis, tens of millions of unique TCR beta chains were counted across the 500 to 850 repertoires, and roughly 11 million of these chains were shared by at least two donors. To remove PCR and sequencing errors, raw reads were error-corrected and collapsed into unique sequences using a nearest-neighbor algorithm that merged closely related sequences. V, D and J gene segments were assigned by aligning CDR3 sequences to IMGT reference sequences. For a sequence to be retained, a match of at least six nucleotides was required to both a V gene segment and a J gene segment. A rearrangement was called productive if the CDR3 had no stop codons and remained in frame with V and J, and every other rearrangement was called non-productive. Following IMGT convention, CDR3 was defined as the stretch from the second conserved V-encoded cysteine to the conserved J-encoded phenylalanine. The earlier analysis of more than 450 of the donors excluded sequences that lacked an unambiguous match to a single V gene segment. In an earlier analysis of approximately 560 of the donors, a V segment was called functional when productive rearrangements were above 56.7%, and segregating when the standard deviation between donors exceeded 5%. A statistical classification framework was built for diagnosing cytomegalovirus status from the catalog of TCR beta chain sequences. A later analysis assigned V and J genes by comparing TCR nucleotide sequences with IMGT/GENE-DB human TR gene sequences. A later analysis assigned CDR3 sequences and most-parsimonious VDJ recombination scenarios with the TCRdist pipeline. In a later analysis, each TCR beta chain was defined by its CDR3 amino acid sequence together with its V-gene family, and reads lacking a unique V-gene family were excluded. A later analysis removed 500 to 600 highly shared, low-generation-probability nucleotide sequences to deal with suspected cross-contamination and a sequencing artifact. In a later analysis, a clonal expansion index for each public chain was calculated from normalized within-repertoire ranks of inferred template counts. A later analysis computed generation probabilities with a VDJ recombination model fitted to out-of-frame rearrangements, and checked the results against IGoR. Hypergeometric tests were used in a later analysis to score TCR-TCR, TCR-HLA and TCR-CMV co-occurrence, with a repertoire-size bias correction applied to the TCR pairs. To estimate false discovery rates, a later analysis permuted the HLA or CMV assignments 20 times. In a later analysis, co-occurring TCRs were grouped using DBSCAN, and TCRdist sequence similarity was added for clustering within HLA-allele-positive subsets. Repertoires with fewer than 30,000 or more than 120,000 public chains, plus five repertoires with anomalous nucleotide sharing, were excluded from co-occurrence clustering. The clones in this table, taken by TCRdb from immuneACCESS, are in-frame only. Not every clone is retained; where verified, under half of the shortfall comes from an unresolved V gene, and the cause of the rest is unknown. V and J calls plus clone size are reproduced from that table; the DNA served to infer D and trimming. Counted in this sample were 150,000 to 200,000 clones; 60% to 80% of them appeared once. Jointly, the top ten make up around 3% of the sample.

The cohort comprised 550 to 700 healthy bone marrow donors. All cohort members were sampled while nominally healthy, although unrecorded immune exposures were likely present. The donor was CMV seronegative and was included in the group of 352 seronegative cohort members. Every donor gave a peripheral blood sample, and the peripheral blood mononuclear cells from that sample were used for TCR beta sequencing. Genomic DNA extraction from the blood cell samples was performed with the Qiagen DNeasy Blood Extraction Kit. The clonotype originates from a man aged 35-49 years in good health and CMV-seronegative. The material sequenced was PBMCs.

The nucleotide sequence reads TGTGCCAGCAGCTTAAGGGGCAGGGGTACCGGGGAGCTGTTTTTT. This codes for CASSLRGRGTGELFF. Recombination connected TRBV7-2 to TRBJ2-2, and TRBD1 may be the D gene, going by 6 matching bases. Via the germline V gene, CDR1 is SGHTA and CDR2 FQGNSA. From the cysteine through the phenylalanine, the CDR3 covers 15 amino acids. This entry keeps only the CDR3 DNA: 45 bases, framed from base 1. The germline ends are 12 bases apart after V is trimmed by 2 bases and J by 5 bases.